A single T cell receptor (beta chain) is shown here with its context. The data originate from a study of blood T cell repertoires in COVID-19. Study details: The United States, Italy and Spain were the sources of the acute and convalescent COVID-19 samples.

Authors' analysis steps: Nucleated cell number was recorded as an estimate derived from reference gene primer amplification. TCRdb keeps only in-frame clones here, not all; method: immunoSEQ multiplex PCR. Clone size and the V and J calls come from that table; the DNA yielded D and trimming. The table records about 220,000 clones, approximately 86% of them present only once. The sequenced sample was peripheral blood. The clonotype was recovered from a woman aged 30 to 39 who had recovered from COVID-19.

CDR3 nucleotide sequence: TGTGCCTGGAGTGTGGGGGGAGCTTACGAGCAGTACTTC. Encoded protein: CAWSVGGAYEQYF. The chain is built from TRBV30 and TRBJ2-7; D may be TRBD2 (6 bases). The V gene's germline CDR1 is GTSNPN and CDR2 SVGIG (reference sequence). The CDR3 is made up of 13 amino acids. Between the trimmed V and J ends, which lost 0 bases and 4 bases, there was a span of 10 bases.